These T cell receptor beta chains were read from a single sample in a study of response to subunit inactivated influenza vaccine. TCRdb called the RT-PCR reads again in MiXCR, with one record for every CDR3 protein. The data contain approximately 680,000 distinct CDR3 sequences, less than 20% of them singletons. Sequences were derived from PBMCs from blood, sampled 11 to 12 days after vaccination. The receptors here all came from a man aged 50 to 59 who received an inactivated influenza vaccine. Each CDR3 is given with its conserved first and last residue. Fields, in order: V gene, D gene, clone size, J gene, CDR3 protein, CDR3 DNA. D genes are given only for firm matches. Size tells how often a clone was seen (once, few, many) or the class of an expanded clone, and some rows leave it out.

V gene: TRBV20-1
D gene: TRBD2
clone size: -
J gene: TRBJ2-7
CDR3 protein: CSARQGLAANEQYF
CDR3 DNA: TGCAGTGCGAGACAGGGACTAGCGGCAAACGAGCAGTACTTC

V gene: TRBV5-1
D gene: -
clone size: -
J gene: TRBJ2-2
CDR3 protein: CASSGENTGELFF
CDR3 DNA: TGCGCCAGCAGCGGGGAAAACACCGGGGAGCTGTTTTTT

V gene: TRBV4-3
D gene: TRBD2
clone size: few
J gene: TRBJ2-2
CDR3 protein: CASSQEREVNTGELFF
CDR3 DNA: TGCGCCAGCAGCCAAGAGCGGGAGGTGAACACCGGGGAGCTGTTTTTT

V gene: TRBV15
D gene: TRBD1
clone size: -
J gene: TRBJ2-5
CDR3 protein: CATSRGTDQETQYF
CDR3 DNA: TGTGCCACCAGCAGGGGGACAGATCAAGAGACCCAGTACTTC

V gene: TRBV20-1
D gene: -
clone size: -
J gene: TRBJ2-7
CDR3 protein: CSASPWTDEQYF
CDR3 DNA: TGCAGTGCCAGCCCTTGGACGGACGAGCAGTACTTC

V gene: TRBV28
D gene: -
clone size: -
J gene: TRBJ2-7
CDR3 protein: CASNWGSYEQYF
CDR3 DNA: TGTGCCAGCAATTGGGGGTCCTACGAGCAGTACTTC

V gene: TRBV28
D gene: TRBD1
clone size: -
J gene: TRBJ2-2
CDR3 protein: CASEQGSAGELFF
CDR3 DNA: TGTGCCAGCGAACAGGGGAGCGCCGGGGAGCTGTTTTTT

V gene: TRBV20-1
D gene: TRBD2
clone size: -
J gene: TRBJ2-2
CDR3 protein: CSARLASGRQWTGELFF
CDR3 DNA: TGCAGTGCTAGGCTGGCTAGCGGGAGGCAGTGGACCGGGGAGCTGTTTTTT

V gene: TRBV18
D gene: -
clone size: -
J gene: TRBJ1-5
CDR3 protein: CASSPSAGSQPQHF
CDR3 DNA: TGTGCCAGCTCACCTTCGGCAGGGAGTCAGCCCCAGCATTTT

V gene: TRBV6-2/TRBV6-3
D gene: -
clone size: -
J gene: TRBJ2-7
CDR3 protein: CASMTGGSVSYEQYF
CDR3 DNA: TGTGCCAGCATGACCGGGGGCTCCGTCTCCTACGAGCAGTACTTC

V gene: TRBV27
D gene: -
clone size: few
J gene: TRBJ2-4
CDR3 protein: CASSLSSSGAKNIQYF
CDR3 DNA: TGTGCCAGCAGTTTATCGTCCTCGGGGGCGAAAAACATTCAGTACTTC

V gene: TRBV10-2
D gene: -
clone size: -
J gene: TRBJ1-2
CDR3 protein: CASRDPGDYGYTF
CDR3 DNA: TGCGCCAGCAGGGACCCTGGAGACTATGGCTACACCTTC

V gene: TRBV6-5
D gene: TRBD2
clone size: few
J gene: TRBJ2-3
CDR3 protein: CASSWGTSGDTDTQYF
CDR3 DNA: TGTGCCAGCAGTTGGGGGACTAGCGGGGACACAGATACGCAGTATTTT

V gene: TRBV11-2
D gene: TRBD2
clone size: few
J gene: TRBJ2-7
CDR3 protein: CASSTIAGGPSEQYF
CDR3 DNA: TGTGCCAGCAGCACAATAGCGGGAGGGCCTAGCGAGCAGTACTTC

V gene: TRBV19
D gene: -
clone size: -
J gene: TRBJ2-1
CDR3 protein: CASIGAPGVSEQFF
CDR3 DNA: TGTGCCAGTATCGGAGCCCCGGGGGTTAGTGAGCAGTTCTTC

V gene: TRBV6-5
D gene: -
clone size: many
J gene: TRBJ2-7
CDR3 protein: CASSYSGRVYEQYF
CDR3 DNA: TGTGCCAGCAGTTACTCTGGCAGAGTGTACGAGCAGTACTTC

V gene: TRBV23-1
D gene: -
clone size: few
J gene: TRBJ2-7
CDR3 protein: CASSQSLIGGDEQYF
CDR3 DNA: TGCGCCAGCAGTCAATCTTTAATCGGCGGGGACGAGCAGTACTTC

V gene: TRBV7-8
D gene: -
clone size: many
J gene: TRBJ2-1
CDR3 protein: CASSNDGLSLRNEQFF
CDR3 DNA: TGTGCCAGCAGCAACGACGGACTTTCATTGAGGAATGAGCAGTTCTTC

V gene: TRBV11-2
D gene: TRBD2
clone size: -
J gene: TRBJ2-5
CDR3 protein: CASSSYSHYRSGRALRETQYF
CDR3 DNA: TGTGCCAGCAGCTCATACTCCCACTACAGAAGCGGGAGGGCCCTCCGAGAGACCCAGTACTTC

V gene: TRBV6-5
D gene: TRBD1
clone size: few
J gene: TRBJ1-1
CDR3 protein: CASSYDRGRTEAFF
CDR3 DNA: TGTGCCAGCAGTTACGACAGGGGGAGGACTGAAGCTTTCTTT

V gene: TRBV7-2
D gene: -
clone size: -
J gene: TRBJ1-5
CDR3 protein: CASSWRGDQPQHF
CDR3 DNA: TGTGCCAGCAGCTGGAGGGGGGATCAGCCCCAGCATTTT

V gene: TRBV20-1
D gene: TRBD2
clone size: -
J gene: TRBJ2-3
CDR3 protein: CSARRGSGGNTDTQYF
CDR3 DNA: TGCAGTGCTAGACGTGGTAGCGGGGGTAACACAGATACGCAGTATTTT

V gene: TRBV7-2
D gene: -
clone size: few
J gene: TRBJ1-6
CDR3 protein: CASSLAGDRNNSPLHF
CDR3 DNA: TGTGCCAGCAGCTTAGCGGGAGACAGAAATAATTCACCCCTCCACTTT

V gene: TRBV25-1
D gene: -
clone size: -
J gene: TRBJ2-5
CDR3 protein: CASSETGAGQETQYF
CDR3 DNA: TGTGCCAGCAGTGAAACAGGTGCAGGCCAAGAGACCCAGTACTTC

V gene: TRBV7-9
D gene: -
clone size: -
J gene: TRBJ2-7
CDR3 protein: CASSSSRPYEQYF
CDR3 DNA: TGTGCCAGCAGCTCAAGCCGACCCTACGAGCAGTACTTC

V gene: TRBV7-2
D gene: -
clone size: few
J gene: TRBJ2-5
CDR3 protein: CASSLLSAAETQYF
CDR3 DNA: TGTGCCAGCAGCTTACTCTCAGCGGCGGAGACCCAGTACTTC

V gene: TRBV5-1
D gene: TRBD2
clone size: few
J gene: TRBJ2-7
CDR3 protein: CASSTLAGSDEQYF
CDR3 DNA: TGCGCCAGCAGCACCCTAGCGGGATCCGACGAGCAGTACTTC

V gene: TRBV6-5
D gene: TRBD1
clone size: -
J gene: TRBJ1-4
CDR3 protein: CASSYATGEEEKLFF
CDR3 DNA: TGTGCCAGCAGTTACGCCACAGGGGAGGAAGAAAAACTGTTTTTT

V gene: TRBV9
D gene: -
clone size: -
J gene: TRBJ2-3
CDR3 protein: CASSASTISGTPSTDTQYF
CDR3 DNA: TGTGCCAGCAGCGCCTCCACGATATCGGGGACGCCTAGCACAGATACGCAGTATTTT

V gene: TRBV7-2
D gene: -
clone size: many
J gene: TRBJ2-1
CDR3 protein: CASSLEVWAAYNEQFF
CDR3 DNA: TGTGCCAGCAGCTTAGAGGTCTGGGCGGCTTACAATGAGCAGTTCTTC

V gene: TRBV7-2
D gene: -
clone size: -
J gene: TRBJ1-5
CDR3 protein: CASSPPGGGYQPQHF
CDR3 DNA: TGTGCCAGCAGCCCCCCTGGGGGGGGGTATCAGCCCCAGCATTTT

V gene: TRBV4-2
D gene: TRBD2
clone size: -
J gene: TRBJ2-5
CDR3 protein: CASSSRLAANQETQYF
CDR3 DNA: TGTGCCAGCAGCTCTCGACTAGCGGCCAACCAAGAGACCCAGTACTTC

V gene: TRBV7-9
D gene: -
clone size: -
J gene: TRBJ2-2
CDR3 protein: CASSIVYGNTGELFF
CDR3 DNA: TGTGCCAGCAGTATCGTGTACGGGAACACCGGGGAGCTGTTTTTT

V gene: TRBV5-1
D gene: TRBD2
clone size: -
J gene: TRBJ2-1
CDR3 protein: CASSLSGGVYNEQFF
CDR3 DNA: TGCGCCAGCAGCTTAAGTGGGGGGGTCTACAATGAGCAGTTCTTC

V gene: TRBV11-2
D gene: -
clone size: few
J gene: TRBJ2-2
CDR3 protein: CASSLGGTAGELFF
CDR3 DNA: TGTGCCAGCAGCTTAGGCGGGACAGCCGGGGAGCTGTTTTTT

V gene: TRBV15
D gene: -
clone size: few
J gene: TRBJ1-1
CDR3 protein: CATSRGQSGGRKAFF
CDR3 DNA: TGTGCCACCAGCAGAGGCCAGAGTGGGGGTAGGAAGGCTTTCTTT

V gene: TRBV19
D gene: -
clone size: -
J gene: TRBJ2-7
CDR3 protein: CASSISQYSYEQYF
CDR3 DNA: TGTGCCAGTAGTATTTCCCAGTACTCCTACGAGCAGTACTTC

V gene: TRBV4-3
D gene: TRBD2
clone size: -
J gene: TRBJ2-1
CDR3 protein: CASSRTSGLSYNEQFF
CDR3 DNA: TGCGCCAGCAGCAGAACTAGCGGTTTATCTTACAATGAGCAGTTCTTC

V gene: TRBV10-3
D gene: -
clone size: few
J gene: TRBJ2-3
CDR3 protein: CAISDRGPSTDTQYF
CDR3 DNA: TGTGCCATCAGTGATAGGGGCCCCTCCACAGATACGCAGTATTTT

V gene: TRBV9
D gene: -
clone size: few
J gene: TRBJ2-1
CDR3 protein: CASSPSPGGSYNEQFF
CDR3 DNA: TGTGCCAGCAGCCCCTCCCCTGGCGGCTCCTACAATGAGCAGTTCTTC

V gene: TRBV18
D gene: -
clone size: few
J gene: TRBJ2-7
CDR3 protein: CASSPKESYEQYF
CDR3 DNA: TGTGCCAGCTCACCTAAGGAATCCTACGAGCAGTACTTC

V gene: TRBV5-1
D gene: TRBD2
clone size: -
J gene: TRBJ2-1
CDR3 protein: CASGPGTSAYNEQFF
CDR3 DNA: TGCGCCAGCGGACCCGGGACTAGCGCGTACAATGAGCAGTTCTTC

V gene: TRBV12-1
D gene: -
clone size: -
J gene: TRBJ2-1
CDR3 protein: CAIAVGGLSYNEQFF
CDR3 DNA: TGTGCCATCGCGGTTGGGGGCCTCTCCTACAATGAGCAGTTCTTC

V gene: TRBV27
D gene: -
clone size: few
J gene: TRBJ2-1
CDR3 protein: CASSFGGISYNEQFF
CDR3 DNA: TGTGCCAGCAGTTTCGGAGGTATCTCCTACAATGAGCAGTTCTTC

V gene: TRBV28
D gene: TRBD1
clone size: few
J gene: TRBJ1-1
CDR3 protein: CASRLRGQSNTEAFF
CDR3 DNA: TGTGCCAGCAGACTAAGGGGACAGTCGAACACTGAAGCTTTCTTT

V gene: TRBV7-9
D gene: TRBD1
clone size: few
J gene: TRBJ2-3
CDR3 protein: CASSLLPMDRDTDTQYF
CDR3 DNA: TGTGCCAGCAGCTTACTACCCATGGACAGGGATACAGATACGCAGTATTTT

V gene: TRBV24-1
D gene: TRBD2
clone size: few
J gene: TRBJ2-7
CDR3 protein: CATSDLSGREQYF
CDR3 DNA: TGTGCCACCAGTGATTTATCCGGGAGGGAGCAGTACTTC

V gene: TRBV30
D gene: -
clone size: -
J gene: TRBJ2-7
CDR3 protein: CAWRDLLLGEQYF
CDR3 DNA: TGTGCCTGGCGGGACTTACTCCTCGGCGAGCAGTACTTC

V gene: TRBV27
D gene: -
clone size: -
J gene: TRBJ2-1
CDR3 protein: CASSKDRTGEQFF
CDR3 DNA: TGTGCCAGCAGTAAGGACAGAACGGGTGAGCAGTTCTTC

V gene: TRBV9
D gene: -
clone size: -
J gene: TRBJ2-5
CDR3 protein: CASSVSGEEGGTQYF
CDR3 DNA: TGTGCCAGCAGCGTCTCAGGGGAGGAAGGGGGAACCCAGTACTTC

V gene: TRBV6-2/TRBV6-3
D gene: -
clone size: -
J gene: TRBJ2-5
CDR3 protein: CASSYRAEGETQYF
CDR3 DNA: TGTGCCAGCAGTTATCGGGCGGAGGGGGAGACCCAGTACTTC

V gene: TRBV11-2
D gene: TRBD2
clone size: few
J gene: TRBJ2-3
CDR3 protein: CASSRWGNSGGAMDTQYF
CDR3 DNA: TGTGCCAGCAGCCGTTGGGGAAATAGCGGGGGGGCAATGGATACGCAGTATTTT

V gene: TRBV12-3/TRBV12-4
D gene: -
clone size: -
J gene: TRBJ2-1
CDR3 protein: CASSLRDALQFF
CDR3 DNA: TGTGCCAGCAGTTTAAGGGACGCCCTTCAGTTCTTC

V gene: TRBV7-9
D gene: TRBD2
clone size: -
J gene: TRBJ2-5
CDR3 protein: CASSRTSGRIETQYF
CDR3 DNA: TGTGCCAGCAGTCGGACTAGCGGGAGAATCGAGACCCAGTACTTC

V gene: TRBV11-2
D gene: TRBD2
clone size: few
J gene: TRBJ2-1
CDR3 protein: CASSLELAGGPYEQFF
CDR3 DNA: TGTGCCAGCAGCTTAGAACTAGCGGGAGGGCCTTATGAGCAGTTCTTC

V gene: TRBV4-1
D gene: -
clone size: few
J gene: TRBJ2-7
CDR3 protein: CASRVAPSSYEQYF
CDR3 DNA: TGCGCCAGCAGGGTTGCGCCGAGCTCCTACGAGCAGTACTTC

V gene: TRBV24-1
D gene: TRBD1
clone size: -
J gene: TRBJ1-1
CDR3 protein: CATSDPGTGTEAFF
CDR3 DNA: TGTGCCACCAGTGACCCCGGGACAGGGACTGAAGCTTTCTTT

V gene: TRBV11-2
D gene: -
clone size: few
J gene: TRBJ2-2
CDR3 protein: CASRDYPTGELFF
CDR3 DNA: TGTGCCAGCAGGGACTACCCCACCGGGGAGCTGTTTTTT

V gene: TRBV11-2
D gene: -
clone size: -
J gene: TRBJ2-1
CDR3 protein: CASSLAHEQFF
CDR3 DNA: TGTGCCAGCAGCTTAGCTCATGAGCAGTTCTTC